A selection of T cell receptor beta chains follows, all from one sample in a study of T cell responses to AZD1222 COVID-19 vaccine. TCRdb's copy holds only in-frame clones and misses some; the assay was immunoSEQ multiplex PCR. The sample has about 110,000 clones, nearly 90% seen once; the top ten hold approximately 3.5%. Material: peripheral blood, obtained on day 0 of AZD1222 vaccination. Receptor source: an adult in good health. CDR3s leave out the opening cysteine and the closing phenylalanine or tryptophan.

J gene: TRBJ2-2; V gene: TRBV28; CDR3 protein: ASSEGNTGELF
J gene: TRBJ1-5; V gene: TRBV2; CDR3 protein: ASSEVGERQPQH
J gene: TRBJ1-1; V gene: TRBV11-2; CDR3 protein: ASSPPPGRRAF
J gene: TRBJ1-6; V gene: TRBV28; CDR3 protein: ASSLYPGTLNNSPLH
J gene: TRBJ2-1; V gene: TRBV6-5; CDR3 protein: ASKLYNEQF
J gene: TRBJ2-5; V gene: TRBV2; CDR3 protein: ASRAGGGETQY
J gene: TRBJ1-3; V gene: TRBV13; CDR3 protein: ASSLERGNTIY
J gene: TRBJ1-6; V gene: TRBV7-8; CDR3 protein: ASRVQSGPYSPLH
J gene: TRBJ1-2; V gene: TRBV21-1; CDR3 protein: ASSMKCDGHYGYT
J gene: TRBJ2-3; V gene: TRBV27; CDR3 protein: ASSWSSVSTSTDTQY
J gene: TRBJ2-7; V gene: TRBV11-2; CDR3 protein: ASSYSGGPYEQY
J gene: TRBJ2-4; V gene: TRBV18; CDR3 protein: ASSPPGAKNIQY
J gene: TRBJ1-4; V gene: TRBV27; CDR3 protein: ASSFAGTGGFDEKLF
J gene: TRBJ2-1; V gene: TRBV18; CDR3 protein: ASSPPGTGNNEQF
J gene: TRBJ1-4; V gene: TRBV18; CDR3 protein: ASSQGLNEKLF